The 31 T cell receptor beta chains below were found in one sample sequenced in a study of cytomegalovirus exposure and HLA in healthy donors. Repertoires were generated with immunoSEQ multiplex PCR, while TCRdb's copy carries only in-frame clones and drops some. The repertoire has about 160,000 clones, more than 75% of them found once; the top ten carry just under 3%. Sequencing was carried out using PBMCs. These receptors originate from a man aged 18 to 35 in good health and CMV-seronegative.

The chain links TRBV28 to TRBJ1-5; D call uncertain. Germline CDR1 MDHEN, CDR2 SYDVKM. With 6 bases removed from V and 3 bases from J, the gap between germline ends came to 18 bases. The CDR3 totals 16 residues. CDR3 region: CASSRGSPSNNQPQHF. CDR3 nucleotides: TGTGCCAGCAGCCGCGGGTCTCCGAGCAACAATCAGCCCCAGCATTTT.

The chain links TRBV9 to TRBJ2-5; TRBD1 aligns across 8 bases. Germline CDR1 and CDR2: SGDLS and YYNGEE. The CDR3 runs to 15 residues. Losses at the gene ends were 3 bases for V and 2 bases for J; bases not matched to a gene: 6. The CDR3 nucleotides are TGTGCCAGCAGCGGGGGACAGGTGCAGCAAGAGACCCAGTACTTC. Protein product: CASSGGQVQQETQYF.

The V gene is TRBV6-5, the J gene TRBJ2-1; 7 nucleotides match TRBD2. J was trimmed by 0 bases and V by 1 base; bases with no gene match: 3. The CDR3 runs to 16 residues. CDR1 is MNHEY, CDR2 SVGAGI, per germline. In DNA, the CDR3 is TGTGCCAGCAGTTACTTAGCGGGTACCTCCTACAATGAGCAGTTCTTC. Amino acid sequence: CASSYLAGTSYNEQFF.

The rearrangement uses TRBV11-2 and TRBJ2-7; 8 nucleotides match TRBD1. The length of the CDR3 is 16 residues. Trimming cost V 4 bases and J 4 bases; bases outside gene matches: 12. Per germline, CDR1 SGHAT and CDR2 FQNNGV. The CDR3 loop reads CASSYTPGQVPYEQYF. The CDR3 DNA is TGTGCCAGCAGCTACACTCCGGGACAGGTACCTTACGAGCAGTACTTC.

The chain couples TRBV25-1 to TRBJ2-5; TRBD1 aligns across 8 bases. The CDR3 has 15 residues. Germline CDR1 is MGHDK and CDR2 is SYGVNS. Germline trimming cut 8 bases from V and 4 bases from J; bases unmatched to any gene: 12. The CDR3 DNA reads TGTGCCAGCTTAAAGACAGGGGAGTTTGGAGAGACCCAGTACTTC. Its translation: CASLKTGEFGETQYF. The full variable domain, with the rest looked up from reference TRBV25-1 and TRBJ2-5, is EADIYQTPRYLVIGTGKKITLECSQTMGHDKMYWYQQDPGMELHLIHYSYGVNSTEKGDLSSESTVSRIRTEHFPLTLESARPSHTSQYLCASLKTGEFGETQYFGPGTRLLVL.

This clone showed up just a few times. V and J are TRBV7-9 and TRBJ2-7, with D possibly being TRBD1 (5 bases). Trimming left V 5 bases short and J 7 bases short, with 18 bases between. The length of the CDR3 is 14 residues. The V gene's germline CDR1 is SEHNR and CDR2 FQNEAQ (reference sequence). This chain's CDR3 is CASSPRTLYEEQYF. The CDR3 DNA reads as TGTGCCAGCAGCCCTAGGACACTCTACGAGGAGCAGTACTTC.

The chain uses TRBV5-1 and TRBJ1-4; 8 positions match TRBD1. The CDR3 covers 17 residues. V shed 3 bases and J 3 bases; nucleotides not matched to a gene: 10. Germline V lookup: CDR1 SGHRS, CDR2 YFSETQ. CDR3 in DNA: TGCGCCAGCAGCTACTCCCCACCGGGACAGGCTAATGAAAAACTGTTTTTT. Protein product: CASSYSPPGQANEKLFF.

The V gene is TRBV27, the J gene TRBJ1-1; D call uncertain. Germline CDR1 is MNHEY and CDR2 is SMNVEV (reference sequence). V lost 3 bases and J 3 bases, leaving 14 bases between the germline ends. The CDR3 consists of 15 residues. The CDR3 bases are TGTGCCAGCAGTTTGGTCACCCGGGGAGACACTGAAGCTTTCTTT. It yields the protein CASSLVTRGDTEAFF.

This clone was found a few times. V is TRBV7-9 and J is TRBJ1-5; the match to TRBD1 covers 8 bases. V trimming: 5 bases; J trimming: 2 bases; junction bases outside the gene matches: 2. The CDR3 covers 14 residues. Germline CDR1 SEHNR, CDR2 FQNEAQ (reference sequence). CDR3 sequence reads: CASSMDRGNQPQHF. DNA for the CDR3: TGTGCCAGCAGCATGGACAGGGGCAATCAGCCCCAGCATTTT.

The CDR3 loop reads CAAGTDTEAFF. The CDR3 nucleotides read TGTGCCGCGGGGACGGACACTGAAGCTTTCTTT. The chain uses TRBV6-5 and TRBJ1-1, with D tentatively TRBD1 (5 bases). V was pared by 11 bases and J by 3 bases, with 10 bases between. CDR3 length: 11 amino acids. Germline-derived CDR1 and CDR2 are MNHEY and SVGAGI.

This chain links TRBV18 with TRBJ2-7; maybe TRBD1 (6 bases). V was trimmed by 4 bases and J by 7 bases, leaving 17 bases between them. The CDR3 extends over 14 amino acids. Germline V gene sequence: CDR1 KGHSH, CDR2 LQKENI. The DNA of the CDR3 is TGTGCCAGCTCACTTCGACAGGCCGAGGGGGAGCAGTACTTC. This translates into CASSLRQAEGEQYF.

The genes are TRBV14 and TRBJ2-5, with 8 bases matching TRBD2. J was trimmed by 5 bases and V by 1 base; bases with no gene match: 21. The CDR3 has 20 residues. Germline lookup yields CDR1 SGHDN and CDR2 FVKESK. CDR3 residues: CASSQASGAWASGSGETQYF. As DNA, the CDR3 is TGTGCCAGCAGCCAAGCCTCGGGCGCGTGGGCTAGCGGGTCTGGCGAGACCCAGTACTTC.

Worth noting for this clone: One end of the junction varies from germline; a read error may be responsible. The rearrangement links TRBV7-7 to TRBJ2-3, with 8 nucleotides matching TRBD2. The germline V gene has CDR1 SSHAT and CDR2 FNYEAQ (reference sequence). The CDR3 covers 15 residues. DNA for the CDR3: TGTGCTAGCAGCTTAGGGACTAGTAGAACAGATACGCAGTATTTT. Its translation is CASSLGTSRTDTQYF. The entire variable domain, with the rest obtained from reference TRBV7-7 and TRBJ2-3, is as follows: GAGVSQSPRYKVTKRGQDVTLRCDPISSHATLYWYQQALGQGPEFLTYFNYEAQPDKSGLPSDRFSAERPEGSISTLTIQRTEQRDSAMYRCASSLGTSRTDTQYFGPGTRLTVL.

This rearrangement joins TRBV6-1 to TRBJ2-3; 9 bases align to TRBD2. J was trimmed by 3 bases and V by 1 base; bases with no gene match: 11. CDR3 length: 18 residues. Germline CDR1 is MNHNS and CDR2 is SASEGT. The CDR3 nucleotides read TGTGCCAGCAGTGAAGGAATGGCGGGGGGGCGAAGGACAGATACGCAGTATTTT. Translating gives CASSEGMAGGRRTDTQYF.

The chain uses TRBV4-2 and TRBJ2-5; TRBD2 matches 7 bases. Losses at the gene ends were 0 bases for V and 7 bases for J; bases not matched to a gene: 26. The CDR3 is 21 residues long. Per germline, CDR1 LGHNA and CDR2 YNFKEQ. CDR3 nucleotide sequence: TGTGCCAGCAGCCAAGATCCAGCAAGCCTAGCGGCCACTCCCTCCAAGGGGACCCAGTACTTC. Residues: CASSQDPASLAATPSKGTQYF.

This clone has just one count. This chain links TRBV5-1 with TRBJ2-7, with unresolved D. The CDR3 contains 13 residues. The germline V gene encodes CDR1 SGHRS and CDR2 YFSETQ. Trimming removed 1 base from V and 5 bases from J, with 10 bases in between. For the CDR3, the DNA is TGCGCCAGCAGCTTGTCGCAGGTTAACGAGCAGTACTTC. It yields the protein CASSLSQVNEQYF. The full variable domain, in which reference TRBV5-1 and TRBJ2-7 provide the parts outside the CDR3, is KAGVTQTPRYLIKTRGQQVTLSCSPISGHRSVSWYQQTPGQGLQFLFEYFSETQRNKGNFPGRFSGRQFSNSRSEMNVSTLELGDSALYLCASSLSQVNEQYFGPGTRLTVT.

The V call is TRBV4-3, the J call TRBJ2-1, with D maybe TRBD2 (5 bases). This CDR3 comprises 14 residues. V was clipped by 6 bases and J by 1 base, with 10 bases between them. Germline CDR1 and CDR2: LGHNA and YSLEER. The CDR3 bases are TGCGCCAGCAGGGCGGAGGTTTCCTACAATGAGCAGTTCTTC. Translation gives CASRAEVSYNEQFF.

This clone was observed at least ten times. The rearrangement links TRBV6-1 to TRBJ2-1; 12 positions agree with TRBD2. CDR3 length equals 16 residues. The germline CDR1 and CDR2 sequences are MNHNS and SASEGT. V shed 0 bases, J shed 9 bases, and the junction held 6 bases outside the gene matches. The CDR3 sequence: CASSEALAGGPSEQFF. The CDR3 DNA sequence: TGTGCCAGCAGTGAAGCCCTAGCGGGGGGGCCGAGTGAGCAGTTCTTC.

CDR3 nucleotides: TGCGCCAGCAGCGGACCGGGACTGACCTCTGGAAACACCATATATTTT. Translated, it gives CASSGPGLTSGNTIYF. The J gene is TRBJ1-3, the V gene TRBV5-1, with D perhaps matching TRBD1 (5 bases). The CDR3 runs 16 residues. Germline CDR1 reads SGHRS; CDR2 reads YFSETQ. V was clipped by 4 bases and J by 0 bases, with 14 bases between them.

This clone was seen a single time. The rearrangement joins TRBV12-2 to TRBJ2-5; the table's TRBD2 call for D was not verified on the DNA. TRBV12-2 is a pseudogene segment. This CDR3 contains 15 residues. Written as DNA, the CDR3 is TGTGCAAGTCGCTTCGGCGGGAGGGACCAAGAGACCCAGTACTTC. Amino acid sequence: CASRFGGRDQETQYF.

This clone showed up just a few times. V gene TRBV6-1 combines with J gene TRBJ2-5; 8 bases agree with TRBD2. Germline lookup yields CDR1 MNHNS and CDR2 SASEGT. The CDR3 length is 15 residues. The V and J ends lost 3 bases and 5 bases, in that order; junction bases with no gene match: 8. DNA for the CDR3: TGTGCCAGCAGTGAGCTGACGGGAGGGCCGGAGACCCAGTACTTC. Translating it yields CASSELTGGPETQYF.

This rearrangement joins TRBV2 to TRBJ1-6; 10 bases are shared with TRBD1. This CDR3 has 16 amino acids. Germline V CDR1 and CDR2: SNHLY, FYNNEI. The trim removed 8 bases at V and 9 bases at J, leaving 13 bases unmatched. CDR3 in DNA: TGTGCCAGCGGCGGGAGGGGGACAGGGGCAAGTTCACCCCTCCACTTT. Translation gives CASGGRGTGASSPLHF. Full variable domain (outside the CDR3, taken from reference TRBV2 and TRBJ1-6): EPEVTQTPSHQVTQMGQEVILRCVPISNHLYFYWYRQILGQKVEFLVSFYNNEISEKSEIFDDQFSVERPDGSNFTLKIRSTKLEDSAMYFCASGGRGTGASSPLHFGNGTRLTVT.

V is TRBV28 and J is TRBJ2-5; 7 bases are a match to TRBD1. Germline V gene data show CDR1 as MDHEN and CDR2 as SYDVKM. The trim removed 6 bases at V and 0 bases at J, leaving 7 bases unmatched. The CDR3 is made up of 15 amino acids. CDR3 nucleotide sequence: TGTGCCAGCAGACGGGACAGCTCCTACCAAGAGACCCAGTACTTC. Its translation: CASRRDSSYQETQYF.

The CDR3 protein is CASTLRDTQYF. The CDR3 nucleotides read TGTGCCAGCACCCTCCGGGATACGCAGTATTTT. The V gene is TRBV25-1, the J gene TRBJ2-3; D unresolved. Germline lookup yields CDR1 MGHDK and CDR2 SYGVNS. The CDR3 length is 11 residues. V was shortened by 7 bases and J by 6 bases, with 8 bases between the two germline ends.

This chain uses TRBV5-4 with TRBJ2-2; D possibly corresponds to TRBD2 (6 bases). Trimming stripped 7 bases from V and 5 bases from J, with 15 bases between. From germline, CDR1 is SGHNT and CDR2 YYREEE (reference sequence). The CDR3 sequence is 14 residues long. The CDR3 loop is CASANGGATGELFF. The CDR3 nucleotides are TGTGCCAGCGCGAACGGCGGGGCGACCGGGGAGCTGTTTTTT.

The genes are TRBV7-8 and TRBJ1-5; a weak D match, TRBD1 (6 bases). Germline values: CDR1 SGHVS, CDR2 FQNEAQ. The CDR3 runs 17 residues. V shed 5 bases and J shed 0 bases, with 17 bases lying between them. CDR3 loop: CASSPKAGGRSNQPQHF. The CDR3 DNA reads TGTGCCAGCAGCCCAAAGGCGGGGGGCCGTAGCAATCAGCCCCAGCATTTT.

This rearrangement joins TRBV19 to TRBJ1-2; D not resolved. The CDR3 runs to 16 residues. Trimming removed 0 bases from V and 6 bases from J, with 17 bases in between. Germline CDR1 reads LNHDA; CDR2 reads SQIVND (reference sequence). Here the CDR3 reads CASSIDPWARTDGYTF. CDR3 sequence (DNA): TGTGCCAGTAGTATAGATCCTTGGGCCCGAACGGATGGCTACACCTTC. Full variable domain (missing parts from reference TRBV19 and TRBJ1-2): DGGITQSPKYLFRKEGQNVTLSCEQNLNHDAMYWYRQDPGQGLRLIYYSQIVNDFQKGDIAEGYSVSREKKESFPLTVTSAQKNPTAFYLCASSIDPWARTDGYTFGSGTRLTVV.

This clone was seen only once. The gene calls are TRBV5-6 and TRBJ2-1, with D maybe TRBD2 (5 bases). V lost 5 bases and J lost 5, with 20 bases in between. Germline V gives CDR1 SGHDT, CDR2 YYEEEE. This CDR3 contains 16 residues. The CDR3: CASSSDRVATHNEQFF. CDR3 sequence (DNA): TGTGCCAGCAGTTCCGACCGGGTAGCGACACACAATGAGCAGTTCTTC.

This clone was recorded a few times. This chain links TRBV13 with TRBJ2-7; possibly TRBD2 for D (6 bases). With 3 bases removed from V and 4 bases from J, the gap between germline ends came to 16 bases. Germline lookup yields CDR1 PRHDT and CDR2 FYEKMQ (reference sequence). The CDR3 is 15 amino acids. CDR3 sequence: CASSFLGLKGYEQYF. In DNA form, the CDR3 reads TGTGCCAGCAGCTTCCTTGGACTAAAAGGATACGAGCAGTACTTC.

The chain carries TRBV28 and TRBJ1-3, with D possibly matching TRBD1 (6 bases). Deletions cut 1 base from V and 0 bases from J, with 13 bases between. CDR1 and CDR2 from the germline V gene are MDHEN and SYDVKM. CDR3 size: 17 residues. CDR3 nucleotides: TGTGCCAGCAGTTTATTGGGGGCCGAATACTCTGGAAACACCATATATTTT. Encoded protein: CASSLLGAEYSGNTIYF. Filled out from reference TRBV28 and TRBJ1-3, the complete variable domain reads DVKVTQSSRYLVKRTGEKVFLECVQDMDHENMFWYRQDPGLGLRLIYFSYDVKMKEKGDIPEGYSVSREKKERFSLILESASTNQTSMYLCASSLLGAEYSGNTIYFGEGSWLTVV.

The V call is TRBV4-1, the J call TRBJ2-7; a possible D gene is TRBD1 (5 bases). Trimming pared 1 base from V and 5 bases from J, leaving 9 bases between. This CDR3 is 13 amino acids long. Germline V lookup: CDR1 MGHRA, CDR2 YSYEKL. CDR3 sequence: CASSQGGGDEQYV. CDR3 DNA sequence: TGCGCCAGCAGCCAAGGGGGCGGCGACGAGCAGTACGTC.